This TCR beta chain was found in a study of OX40 agonist ivuxolimab in advanced cancers. Points on this clone: Its cognate antigen is unknown.

Generated by immunoSEQ multiplex PCR, the TCRdb table keeps only in-frame clones and is missing some. The repertoire consists of roughly 75,000 clones, with 85% to 90% occurring once and the leading ten covering 0.85% to 1.4%. The study, taken as a whole, reports: Also showing low normalized T-cell clonal expansion were some of the nonresponders. Determination of antigen specificity was not performed for the expanded peripheral T cells.

Exclusion applied to patients with autoimmune disease history or systemic immunosuppression. The receptor comes from an adult with an advanced solid tumor such as melanoma, head and neck, liver or kidney cancer. Sequencing was performed on CD4+ or CD8+ T cells sorted from blood, taken in a trial of the OX40 agonist ivuxolimab.

DNA of the CDR3: TGTGCCTGGACCCTTCGGGGCCGGGGCAATCAGCCCCAGCATTTT. It codes for CAWTLRGRGNQPQHF. The chain links TRBV30 to TRBJ1-5, with D possibly being TRBD1 (5 bases). Per the germline V gene, CDR1 is GTSNPN and CDR2 is SVGIG (reference sequence). The germline V and J ends were trimmed by 4 bases and 2 bases, with 15 bases remaining between them. The CDR3 spans 15 residues.